These T cell receptor beta chains were read from a single sample in a study of blood T cells in healthy people across ages. Via MiXCR, TCRdb re-called the 5' RACE reads, giving one row per CDR3 protein. The sample holds about 780,000 distinct CDR3 sequences, roughly 60% seen once. The sequenced material came from blood. The origin of the receptors is a man younger than 45 in good health. CDR3s include the opening cysteine and the closing phenylalanine or tryptophan. D genes are given only for firm matches. The listing skips clone size in some rows; elsewhere it reads once, few, many or a size class.

CDR3 DNA: TGTGCCAGCAGTTACTCCCGGACAGGGAGGTCCTACGAGCAGTACTTC
CDR3 protein: CASSYSRTGRSYEQYF
clone size: NA
D gene: TRBD1
V gene: TRBV6-2/TRBV6-3
J gene: TRBJ2-7

CDR3 DNA: TGTGCCAGCAACACGGGACGGGGAGCCTCTGGGGCCAACGTCCTGACTTTC
CDR3 protein: CASNTGRGASGANVLTF
clone size: many
D gene: NA
V gene: TRBV12-3/TRBV12-4
J gene: TRBJ2-6

CDR3 DNA: TGTGCCAGCAGATTCCGGGGGGATACGCAGTATTTT
CDR3 protein: CASRFRGDTQYF
clone size: NA
D gene: NA
V gene: TRBV12-3/TRBV12-4
J gene: TRBJ2-3

CDR3 DNA: TGTGCCAGCAGCTCAGGGTGGGGGACTAGAGGTAGCAATGAGCAGTTCTTC
CDR3 protein: CASSSGWGTRGSNEQFF
clone size: few
D gene: TRBD2
V gene: TRBV7-3
J gene: TRBJ2-1

CDR3 DNA: TGCGCCAGCAGCTTGCCCCCGGGACCAATGAACACTGAAGCTTTCTTT
CDR3 protein: CASSLPPGPMNTEAFF
clone size: NA
D gene: NA
V gene: TRBV5-1
J gene: TRBJ1-1

CDR3 DNA: TGTGCCAGCAGCCAGGGGGGAATTGAGCAGTTCTTC
CDR3 protein: CASSQGGIEQFF
clone size: NA
D gene: NA
V gene: TRBV3-1
J gene: TRBJ2-1

CDR3 DNA: TGTGCCAGCAGCCAAGATCCGGGGGCGCGAGGCTACACCTTC
CDR3 protein: CASSQDPGARGYTF
clone size: NA
D gene: NA
V gene: TRBV3-1
J gene: TRBJ1-2

CDR3 DNA: TGCAGTGCTAGATCCGATGGGGCCAACTGGTCCAATGAGCAGTTCTTC
CDR3 protein: CSARSDGANWSNEQFF
clone size: few
D gene: NA
V gene: TRBV20-1
J gene: TRBJ2-1

CDR3 DNA: TGTGCCAGCAGTAACGGACTCAGCTCCTACGAGCAGTACTTC
CDR3 protein: CASSNGLSSYEQYF
clone size: NA
D gene: NA
V gene: TRBV12-3/TRBV12-4
J gene: TRBJ2-7

CDR3 DNA: TGTGCCAGCAGCTTAGACAGGGGAAGATTAGCCAAAAACATTCAGTACTTC
CDR3 protein: CASSLDRGRLAKNIQYF
clone size: once
D gene: TRBD1
V gene: TRBV5-6
J gene: TRBJ2-4

CDR3 DNA: TGCAGTGCTCGGGCCAACTACGAGCAGTACTTC
CDR3 protein: CSARANYEQYF
clone size: few
D gene: NA
V gene: TRBV20-1
J gene: TRBJ2-7

CDR3 DNA: TGTGCCAGCACCCGGACCCAAGAGACCCAGTACTTC
CDR3 protein: CASTRTQETQYF
clone size: many
D gene: NA
V gene: TRBV7-9
J gene: TRBJ2-5

CDR3 DNA: TGTGCCAGCAGCCAAGATTCGGTTCAGGAGACCCAGTACTTC
CDR3 protein: CASSQDSVQETQYF
clone size: NA
D gene: NA
V gene: TRBV14
J gene: TRBJ2-5

CDR3 DNA: TGTGCCAGCAGGGGAGCTGGGGAGGGCAACTACGAGCAGTACTTC
CDR3 protein: CASRGAGEGNYEQYF
clone size: few
D gene: TRBD2
V gene: TRBV28
J gene: TRBJ2-7

CDR3 DNA: TGTGCCAGCATGGGGGGAGGGGACTATGGCTACACCTTC
CDR3 protein: CASMGGGDYGYTF
clone size: NA
D gene: NA
V gene: TRBV6-6
J gene: TRBJ1-2

CDR3 DNA: TGTACCAGCAGCGCCACATCCCCTGGTGGCTACACCTTC
CDR3 protein: CTSSATSPGGYTF
clone size: NA
D gene: NA
V gene: TRBV9
J gene: TRBJ1-2

CDR3 DNA: TGCAGTGCTAGAGACGCGGGGGGGCCGAGCCCTAGGCAGTTCTTC
CDR3 protein: CSARDAGGPSPRQFF
clone size: few
D gene: TRBD2
V gene: TRBV20-1
J gene: TRBJ2-1

CDR3 DNA: TGTGCCAGCAGCTTAGACCGGGACAGGGGTACCGGGGAGCTGTTTTTT
CDR3 protein: CASSLDRDRGTGELFF
clone size: NA
D gene: TRBD1
V gene: TRBV11-2
J gene: TRBJ2-2

CDR3 DNA: TGCAGTGCTAGTCTCCAGGGGGCTCCCTACGAGCAGTACTTC
CDR3 protein: CSASLQGAPYEQYF
clone size: once
D gene: TRBD1
V gene: TRBV20-1
J gene: TRBJ2-7

CDR3 DNA: TGTGCCAGCAGTTTATCGGGGGGCGCGGGCTATGGCTACACCTTC
CDR3 protein: CASSLSGGAGYGYTF
clone size: NA
D gene: NA
V gene: TRBV27
J gene: TRBJ1-2

CDR3 DNA: TGCAGTGCTAGGGGCTACGAGCAGTACTTC
CDR3 protein: CSARGYEQYF
clone size: few
D gene: NA
V gene: TRBV20-1
J gene: TRBJ2-7

CDR3 DNA: TGTGCCAGCAGCTTAGCCGTAGCAAGAGAGACCCAGTACTTC
CDR3 protein: CASSLAVARETQYF
clone size: few
D gene: NA
V gene: TRBV7-8
J gene: TRBJ2-5

CDR3 DNA: TGCAGTGCTAGCCCCGTGGGGACTAGCGGCTACGAGCAGTACTTC
CDR3 protein: CSASPVGTSGYEQYF
clone size: few
D gene: TRBD2
V gene: TRBV20-1
J gene: TRBJ2-7

CDR3 DNA: TGTGCCAGCAGTGAATGGGGGACAGGGGGACAAGAGACCCAGTACTTC
CDR3 protein: CASSEWGTGGQETQYF
clone size: NA
D gene: TRBD1
V gene: TRBV25-1
J gene: TRBJ2-5

CDR3 DNA: TGTGCCATCAGTGCAGAGGGCGATCAGCCCCAGCATTTT
CDR3 protein: CAISAEGDQPQHF
clone size: NA
D gene: NA
V gene: TRBV10-3
J gene: TRBJ1-5

CDR3 DNA: TGTGCCAGCAGCCAAGATGGTGGGTGGAGGGAGCAGTACTTC
CDR3 protein: CASSQDGGWREQYF
clone size: few
D gene: NA
V gene: TRBV3-1
J gene: TRBJ2-7

CDR3 DNA: TGTGCCAGCAGACCCGGGACTAGCGGGTGGGAGACCCAGTACTTC
CDR3 protein: CASRPGTSGWETQYF
clone size: NA
D gene: TRBD2
V gene: TRBV12-3/TRBV12-4
J gene: TRBJ2-5

CDR3 DNA: TGTGCCAGCATCCACAGGGAAGGATGGCAAGAGACCCAGTACTTC
CDR3 protein: CASIHREGWQETQYF
clone size: NA
D gene: NA
V gene: TRBV6-6
J gene: TRBJ2-5

CDR3 DNA: TGTGCCAGCAGCGTAGCATCCGCAAGCTACGAGCAGTACTTC
CDR3 protein: CASSVASASYEQYF
clone size: NA
D gene: NA
V gene: TRBV9
J gene: TRBJ2-7

CDR3 DNA: TGTGCCACCAGCAGAGGTGAAGGGAGGGATGAAAAACTGTTTTTT
CDR3 protein: CATSRGEGRDEKLFF
clone size: NA
D gene: NA
V gene: TRBV15
J gene: TRBJ1-4

CDR3 DNA: TGTGCCAGCAGTTACACTCGATCCAGGGGCGGGTACGAGCAGTACTTC
CDR3 protein: CASSYTRSRGGYEQYF
clone size: NA
D gene: NA
V gene: TRBV6-5
J gene: TRBJ2-7

CDR3 DNA: TGTGCCAGCAGCGTAGCTACCAGGACAGGGGACATTCAGTACTTC
CDR3 protein: CASSVATRTGDIQYF
clone size: NA
D gene: TRBD1
V gene: TRBV9
J gene: TRBJ2-4

CDR3 DNA: TGTGCCAGCAGTTACTCGCGCCCTGGGACCAATGAGCAGTTCTTC
CDR3 protein: CASSYSRPGTNEQFF
clone size: few
D gene: NA
V gene: TRBV6-2/TRBV6-3
J gene: TRBJ2-1

CDR3 DNA: TGTGCCAGCAGCTTCACAAGGCGCGATGGCTACACCTTC
CDR3 protein: CASSFTRRDGYTF
clone size: once
D gene: NA
V gene: TRBV7-9
J gene: TRBJ1-2

CDR3 DNA: TGTGCCAGCAGTACCCATCCGGGACAGGGGGATCGTGGCTACACCTTC
CDR3 protein: CASSTHPGQGDRGYTF
clone size: few
D gene: TRBD1
V gene: TRBV6-6
J gene: TRBJ1-2

CDR3 DNA: TGTGCCAGCACCCGGGGGACTAGCGGGGGTAATGAGCAGTTCTTC
CDR3 protein: CASTRGTSGGNEQFF
clone size: NA
D gene: TRBD2
V gene: TRBV28
J gene: TRBJ2-1

CDR3 DNA: TGTGCCAGCCAGACTCACTCCTACGAGCAGTACTTC
CDR3 protein: CASQTHSYEQYF
clone size: once
D gene: NA
V gene: TRBV2
J gene: TRBJ2-7

CDR3 DNA: TGTGCCAGCAGTGACACCGGGACAGGGCCCACAGATACGCAGTATTTT
CDR3 protein: CASSDTGTGPTDTQYF
clone size: NA
D gene: TRBD1
V gene: TRBV12-3/TRBV12-4
J gene: TRBJ2-3

CDR3 DNA: TGTGCCATCAGTGAGTCGATTAACAAAAGGGGCTACACCTTC
CDR3 protein: CAISESINKRGYTF
clone size: few
D gene: NA
V gene: TRBV10-3
J gene: TRBJ1-2

CDR3 DNA: TGTGCCAGCAGCAACCTTGGGACAGGGGCGAGTGAGCAGTTCTTC
CDR3 protein: CASSNLGTGASEQFF
clone size: NA
D gene: NA
V gene: TRBV21-1
J gene: TRBJ2-1

CDR3 DNA: TGCAGTGCTAGAGATTCAGGGGGCCGTAAGACCCAGTACTTC
CDR3 protein: CSARDSGGRKTQYF
clone size: few
D gene: TRBD1
V gene: TRBV20-1
J gene: TRBJ2-5

CDR3 DNA: TGTGCCAGCAGTCGACAGGGTTTTTCACCCCTCCACTTT
CDR3 protein: CASSRQGFSPLHF
clone size: few
D gene: TRBD1
V gene: TRBV6-6
J gene: TRBJ1-6

CDR3 DNA: TGTGCCAGCAGCTTACTTAGAGAAAAACTGTTTTTT
CDR3 protein: CASSLLREKLFF
clone size: NA
D gene: NA
V gene: TRBV13
J gene: TRBJ1-4

CDR3 DNA: TGTGCCAGCAGCTCCTCCTCGACGAGCTCCTACAATGAGCAGTTCTTC
CDR3 protein: CASSSSSTSSYNEQFF
clone size: NA
D gene: NA
V gene: TRBV7-2
J gene: TRBJ2-1

CDR3 DNA: TGTGCCAGCAGCCAAGATGAAAAACTGTTTTTT
CDR3 protein: CASSQDEKLFF
clone size: few
D gene: NA
V gene: TRBV4-2
J gene: TRBJ1-4

CDR3 DNA: TGTGCCAGCAGGGACAGGACATACCGTATGCAGTACTTC
CDR3 protein: CASRDRTYRMQYF
clone size: few
D gene: TRBD1
V gene: TRBV7-3
J gene: TRBJ2-7

CDR3 DNA: TGTGCCAGCAGCCCTCGGACAGGGGACGGCAAAAACATTCAGTACTTC
CDR3 protein: CASSPRTGDGKNIQYF
clone size: few
D gene: TRBD1
V gene: TRBV13
J gene: TRBJ2-4

CDR3 DNA: TGTGCCAGCAGTTACGGGACGGGGGGCCTTACGAGTGGGCAGTTCTTC
CDR3 protein: CASSYGTGGLTSGQFF
clone size: NA
D gene: NA
V gene: TRBV6-5
J gene: TRBJ2-1

CDR3 DNA: TGTGCCAGCTCATTCTCTTCGAGGGATCATAACTATGGCTACACCTTC
CDR3 protein: CASSFSSRDHNYGYTF
clone size: NA
D gene: NA
V gene: TRBV18
J gene: TRBJ1-2

CDR3 DNA: TGCAGTGCGCGCCGCGCCGGGACCTCCAATCAGCCCCAGCATTTT
CDR3 protein: CSARRAGTSNQPQHF
clone size: NA
D gene: NA
V gene: TRBV20-1
J gene: TRBJ1-5

CDR3 DNA: TGTGCCAGCAGCTTAGCGTGGCGGGGGGTCTCCTACAATGAGCAGTTCTTC
CDR3 protein: CASSLAWRGVSYNEQFF
clone size: NA
D gene: TRBD2
V gene: TRBV7-9
J gene: TRBJ2-1

CDR3 DNA: TGTGCCAGCAGCGTGGACAGGGGGCCGGAGACCCAGTACTTC
CDR3 protein: CASSVDRGPETQYF
clone size: many
D gene: TRBD1
V gene: TRBV9
J gene: TRBJ2-5

CDR3 DNA: TGCGCCAGCAGCTTGGAGGTGGCCCAGAACACTGAAGCTTTCTTT
CDR3 protein: CASSLEVAQNTEAFF
clone size: NA
D gene: NA
V gene: TRBV5-1
J gene: TRBJ1-1

CDR3 DNA: TGTGCCTGGAGTGTCTGGGGTCCGAACGGCTACACCTTC
CDR3 protein: CAWSVWGPNGYTF
clone size: NA
D gene: NA
V gene: TRBV30
J gene: TRBJ1-2

CDR3 DNA: TGCGCCAGCAGCGAAACCGGGACAGCCAGTCCCCGCTATGGCTACACCTTC
CDR3 protein: CASSETGTASPRYGYTF
clone size: NA
D gene: TRBD1
V gene: TRBV5-1
J gene: TRBJ1-2

CDR3 DNA: TGTGCCAGCAGTTACCCATCCGCGGGGGGAGTCTACAATGAGCAGTTCTTC
CDR3 protein: CASSYPSAGGVYNEQFF
clone size: NA
D gene: TRBD2
V gene: TRBV6-2/TRBV6-3
J gene: TRBJ2-1

CDR3 DNA: TGTGCCTGGAGTGTCCGAACAGGGGTTGGTGGCTACACCTTC
CDR3 protein: CAWSVRTGVGGYTF
clone size: NA
D gene: TRBD1
V gene: TRBV30
J gene: TRBJ1-2